These 3 T cell receptor beta chains share one sample of origin, sequenced in a study of response to subunit inactivated influenza vaccine. From the RT-PCR reads, TCRdb called clonotypes with MiXCR, one entry per CDR3 protein. The sample lists hundreds of thousands of distinct CDR3 sequences, roughly 14% occurring once. Sequencing used PBMCs from blood, obtained about 14 days before vaccination. These receptors were collected from a man aged 50 to 59 who received an inactivated influenza vaccine.

This clonotype has more than one count but fewer than ten. The chain combines TRBV7-9 with TRBJ1-6, with D unclear. This CDR3 comprises 16 residues. The germline gives CDR1 SEHNR, CDR2 FQNEAQ (reference sequence). Trimming shortened V by 6 bases and J by 9 bases, and 21 bases separated the two germline ends. The CDR3 DNA follows: TGTGCCAGCAGGGAAGGCCCCTCGGGGTTTGGTTCACCCCTCCACTTT. It encodes CASREGPSGFGSPLHF.

This clonotype was counted between two and nine times. The chain employs TRBV30 and TRBJ2-1; D may correspond to TRBD1 or TRBD2 (6 bases each). Trimming removed 2 bases at V and 4 bases at J, with 9 bases between. Germline V CDR1 and CDR2: GTSNPN, SVGIG (reference sequence). The CDR3 contains 13 residues. The CDR3, as DNA: TGTGCCTGGAGTAGGGGGGCATACAATGAGCAGTTCTTC. Translation: CAWSRGAYNEQFF.

CDR3 sequence reads: CASSLLAGGLSGANVLTF. As DNA, the CDR3 is TGTGCCAGCAGCTTATTAGCAGGTGGACTCTCTGGGGCCAACGTCCTGACTTTC. The chain links TRBV11-2 to TRBJ2-6; D may be TRBD2 (5 bases). The V end lost 2 bases, the J end lost 0 bases, and 14 bases lay between the germline ends. Germline CDR1 reads SGHAT; CDR2 reads FQNNGV. The CDR3 sequence is 18 residues long.